Listed here are 5 T cell receptor beta chains from one sample, sequenced in a study of T cell clonality in common variable immunodeficiency. These receptors are not linked to any known antigen. Method: immunoSEQ multiplex PCR; TCRdb's copy keeps in-frame clones and lacks some. Recorded here are around 28,000 clones, none singletons. Study outcomes and limitations: Common variable immunodeficiency TCR beta sequences reportedly had fewer deletions and N-nucleotide insertions.

Sequencing was carried out using peripheral blood mononuclear cells. The receptors shown here come from a human donor with common variable immunodeficiency.

Worth noting for this clone: The CDR3 end falls 3 residues outside the read, so it is completed with the germline J gene. Other DNA sequences in the same sample also yield this CDR3. This chain links TRBV7-9 with TRBJ1-4; 7 nucleotides line up with TRBD1. Trimming took 6 bases from V and 8 from J; bases not matched to a gene: 9. The CDR3 consists of 14 residues. Germline V gene lookup returns CDR1 SEHNR and CDR2 FQNEAQ (reference sequence). The CDR3 DNA, read in part, is TGTGCCAGCAGTTCTAGAGACAGGGAAGAAAAA. It encodes CASSSRDREEK. The whole CDR3 protein is CASSSRDREEKLFF.

This clone has at least ten counts. The CDR3 extends 3 residues past the end of the read, so its final part is completed from the germline J gene. The chain couples TRBV6-2 or TRBV6-3 to TRBJ2-1; TRBD2 aligns across 11 bases. Trimming cost V 8 bases and J 5 bases; bases outside gene matches: 11. The CDR3 totals 16 residues. Germline V gene lookup returns CDR1 MNHEY and CDR2 SVGEGT. The covered CDR3 bases are TGTGCCAGCTTACGTGGGGCACTAGCGGGGGACAATGAG. This codes for CASLRGALAGDNE. The entire CDR3 reads CASLRGALAGDNEQFF.

This clone is medium-sized (0.01 to 0.1%) within its sample. The read falls 3 residues short of the CDR3 end, and the missing part is taken from the germline J gene. The rearrangement uses TRBV30 and TRBJ1-1; weak D call: TRBD1 (6 bases). Trimming shortened V by 5 bases and J by 1 base, and 11 bases separated the two germline ends. Germline V gives CDR1 GTSNPN, CDR2 SVGIG (reference sequence). CDR3 length equals 13 residues. The CDR3 loop reads CAWDRTENTEAFF. Partial CDR3 DNA: TGTGCCTGGGATCGGACAGAGAACACTGAA.

This clone was counted only a few times. CDR3 region: CASSETGPYEQYF. CDR3 DNA, as far as it was read: TGTGCCAGCAGCGAGACAGGGCCGTACGAG. This chain uses TRBV2 with TRBJ2-7, with 7 bases matching TRBD1. The read finishes 3 residues shy of the CDR3 end, and the germline J gene is used to complete it. Per the germline V gene, CDR1 is SNHLY and CDR2 is FYNNEI. Trimming at V came to 6 bases and at J to 4 bases, leaving 6 bases not matched to a gene. This CDR3 has 13 residues.

As concerns this clone: The CDR3 end lies 3 residues beyond the end of the read and is filled in from the germline J gene. V gene TRBV7-9 combines with J gene TRBJ2-1; 7 nucleotides align to TRBD1. The CDR3 length is 15 residues. Germline V gene data show CDR1 as SEHNR and CDR2 as FQNEAQ (reference sequence). With 6 bases clipped from V and 2 bases from J, the junction kept 7 bases outside the gene matches. The CDR3 loop reads CASRAAGTAYNEQFF. The CDR3 DNA, read in part, is TGTGCCAGCAGGGCTGCCGGGACAGCCTACAATGAG.